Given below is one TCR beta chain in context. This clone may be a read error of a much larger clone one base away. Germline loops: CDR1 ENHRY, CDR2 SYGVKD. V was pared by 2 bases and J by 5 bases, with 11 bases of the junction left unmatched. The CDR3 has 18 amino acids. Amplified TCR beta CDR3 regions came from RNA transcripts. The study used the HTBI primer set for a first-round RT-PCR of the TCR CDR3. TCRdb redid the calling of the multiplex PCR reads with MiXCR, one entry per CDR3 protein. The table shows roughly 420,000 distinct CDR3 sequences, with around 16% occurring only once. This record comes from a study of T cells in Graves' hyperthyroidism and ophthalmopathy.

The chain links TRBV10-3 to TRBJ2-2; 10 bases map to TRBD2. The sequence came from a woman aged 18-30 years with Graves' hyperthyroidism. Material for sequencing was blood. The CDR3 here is CAISETGRTSGPTGELFF. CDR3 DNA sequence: TGTGCCATCAGTGAGACGGGGAGGACTAGCGGTCCGACCGGGGAGCTGTTTTTT.